The 31 T cell receptor beta chains listed next were all sequenced from one sample in a study of Graves' ophthalmopathy and Graves' hyperthyroidism. Amplification of the TCR beta CDR3 regions used RNA transcripts (as template). The first-round RT-PCR employed HTBI primers together with the Qiagen OneStep RT-PCR kit. A multiplex PCR was then performed as the second round. TCRdb re-called the multiplex PCR reads with MiXCR, one entry per CDR3 protein. The sample includes about 740,000 distinct CDR3 sequences, approximately 40% of them seen just once. Sequenced sample: peripheral blood. Receptor source: an adult man with Graves' ophthalmopathy.

This clonotype was counted a few times. The chain is built from TRBV7-9 and TRBJ2-7; maybe TRBD1 (5 bases). The CDR3 is made up of 14 amino acids. Trimming removed 3 bases from V and 6 bases from J, with 15 bases in between. The V gene's germline CDR1 is SEHNR and CDR2 FQNEAQ (reference sequence). The CDR3 region has the DNA TGTGCCAGCAGCTTTGGGGCCCCGACGGTCGAGCAGTACTTC. It codes for CASSFGAPTVEQYF.

On this clonotype: A read error may produce the germline difference seen at one junction end. The gene calls are TRBV9 and TRBJ2-7, with D possibly being TRBD2 (7 bases). In germline, CDR1 is SGDLS, CDR2 YYNGEE. There are 15 residues in the CDR3. The CDR3 DNA follows: TGTGCCAGCAGCTCTAGGGGGACTAACTCCTACGGGCAGTACTTC. Translating it yields CASSSRGTNSYGQYF.

This clonotype was observed a handful of times. This rearrangement joins TRBV19 to TRBJ1-5; tentative D call: TRBD1 (6 bases). V lost 5 bases to trimming and J lost 3 bases, with 14 bases between them. Germline V gene data show CDR1 as LNHDA and CDR2 as SQIVND (reference sequence). The CDR3 consists of 15 residues. In nucleotides, the CDR3 is TGTGCCAGTAGTGCGGCGGGACATAACAATCAGCCCCAGCATTTT. Translated: CASSAAGHNNQPQHF.

The V and J genes are TRBV19 and TRBJ2-2, with TRBD1 matching over 9 bases. J lost 4 bases, V lost 7 bases, and 10 bases had no gene match. Germline V gene sequence: CDR1 LNHDA, CDR2 SQIVND (reference sequence). CDR3 size: 16 residues. The CDR3: CASTDPGQGTTGELFF. The CDR3 DNA reads as TGTGCCAGTACTGACCCGGGACAGGGTACCACCGGGGAGCTGTTTTTT.

The sample holds many counts of this clonotype. The chain links TRBV10-3 to TRBJ1-6; weak D call: TRBD1 (6 bases). V lost 0 bases and J 7 bases, leaving 10 bases between the germline ends. The CDR3 loop spans 15 amino acids. CDR1 and CDR2 (germline): ENHRY, SYGVKD. CDR3 DNA: TGTGCCATCAGTGAGTCGTGGGGGCAGAATTCACCCCTCCACTTT. It yields the protein CAISESWGQNSPLHF.

This clonotype appeared many times. This rearrangement joins TRBV10-1 to TRBJ2-5; 8 bases map to TRBD1. V shed 5 bases, J shed 4 bases, and the junction held 9 bases outside the gene matches. Germline CDR1 WNHNN, CDR2 SYGVQD (reference sequence). The CDR3 consists of 15 residues. CDR3 bases: TGCGCCAGCAGTTCAGGGGGCGCCGGAGGAGAGACCCAGTACTTC. It specifies CASSSGGAGGETQYF.

This chain joins TRBV27 and TRBJ1-5; D unclear. This CDR3 comprises 13 residues. CDR1 MNHEY and CDR2 SMNVEV come from the germline V gene (reference sequence). Trimming cost V 3 bases and J 4 bases, with 7 bases left between them. The CDR3 DNA follows: TGTGCCAGCAGTTTCGAGGAGAATCAGCCCCAGCATTTT. Its translation: CASSFEENQPQHF.

The CDR3 DNA is TGTGCCAGCAGACGACGAGCAAAAGAGACCCAGTACTTC. This gives the protein CASRRRAKETQYF. The chain couples TRBV6-5 to TRBJ2-5, with D unresolved. V lost 6 bases and J lost 3, with 11 bases in between. This CDR3 is built from 13 residues. Germline V CDR1 and CDR2: MNHEY, SVGAGI.

This sequence joins TRBV9 and TRBJ2-7; 13 positions match TRBD2. After removal of 4 bases from V and 5 bases from J, the junction contained 6 bases not matched to a gene. The CDR3 has 15 amino acids. The V gene's germline CDR1 is SGDLS and CDR2 YYNGEE. CDR3 residues: CASSPTTSGGNEQYF. In DNA, the CDR3 is TGTGCCAGCAGCCCTACGACTAGCGGGGGGAACGAGCAGTACTTC.

The sample holds many counts of this clonotype. The chain employs TRBV29-1 and TRBJ2-7; no firm D call. There are 11 residues in the CDR3. The V end was cut by 5 bases, the J end by 3 bases, with 8 bases between. Germline CDR1 SQVTM, CDR2 ANQGSEA. In DNA form, the CDR3 reads TGCAGCGTTAGTGGCGGCTACGAGCAGTACTTC. Its protein product is CSVSGGYEQYF.

The V and J genes are TRBV7-9 and TRBJ1-1; tentatively, D is TRBD1 (5 bases). The CDR3 runs 15 residues. Looked up from germline, CDR1 is SEHNR and CDR2 is FQNEAQ (reference sequence). Trimming pared 5 bases from V and 4 bases from J, leaving 17 bases between. This CDR3 reads CASSVKGIQGTEAFF. Here the CDR3 DNA reads TGTGCCAGCAGCGTAAAGGGAATCCAGGGCACTGAAGCTTTCTTT.

The rearrangement joins TRBV25-1 to TRBJ2-7; the D gene could be TRBD1 or TRBD2 (5 bases each). This CDR3 is 12 amino acids long. V was trimmed by 8 bases and J by 1 base, leaving 9 bases between them. The germline V gene has CDR1 MGHDK and CDR2 SYGVNS. In DNA, the CDR3 is TGTGCCAGCGGGGACCCGTCCTACGAGCAGTACTTC. Its translation is CASGDPSYEQYF.

This clonotype was picked up many times. V usage is TRBV10-2 and J usage is TRBJ2-7, with TRBD2 as a possible D gene (5 bases). The CDR3 is 11 amino acids. CDR1 and CDR2 from the germline V gene are WSHSY and SAAADI. The ends were cut back, 6 bases at V and 6 bases at J, with 9 bases in the middle. The CDR3 coding sequence is TGCGCCAGCAGGGAGGTCGGCGAGCAGTACTTC. The encoded protein is CASREVGEQYF.

With regard to this clonotype: Germline and junction disagree at one end, which may indicate a read error. This chain uses TRBV7-9 with TRBJ2-7; 7 bases align to TRBD1. The germline V gene encodes CDR1 SEHNR and CDR2 FQNEAQ (reference sequence). The length of the CDR3 is 15 residues. CDR3 loop: CVSSPIRDSPYEQYF. CDR3 nucleotide sequence: TGTGTCAGCTCACCGATCCGGGACAGTCCCTACGAGCAGTACTTC.

This chain uses TRBV7-2 with TRBJ2-2; 9 bases map to TRBD2. Germline V CDR1 and CDR2: SGHTA, FQGNSA. The CDR3 covers 15 residues. V lost 6 bases and J lost 7; bases outside the gene matches: 9. CDR3 nucleotides: TGTGCCAGCAGACCCGCGGGGGGGAGTTACGGGGAGCTGTTTTTT. This encodes CASRPAGGSYGELFF.

This chain uses TRBV7-9 with TRBJ2-5; TRBD2 matches at 7 bases. Germline-derived CDR1 and CDR2 are SEHNR and FQNEAQ (reference sequence). This CDR3 has 15 residues. The V and J ends lost 2 bases and 5 bases, in that order; junction bases with no gene match: 8. DNA of the CDR3: TGTGCCAGCAGCTTAATGCCGGGGGGAATGGAGACCCAGTACTTC. This sequence encodes CASSLMPGGMETQYF.

V usage is TRBV4-1 and J usage is TRBJ2-7, with 7 bases lining up with TRBD1. With 4 bases clipped from V and 4 bases from J, the junction kept 4 bases outside the gene matches. The CDR3 runs 13 residues. CDR1 and CDR2 from the germline V gene are MGHRA and YSYEKL. The CDR3 region is CASSRDSIYEQYF. CDR3 DNA: TGCGCCAGCAGCCGGGACAGTATTTACGAGCAGTACTTC.

This clonotype was counted between two and nine times. The chain employs TRBV25-1 and TRBJ1-2, with D possibly matching TRBD1 (5 bases). Trimming stripped 5 bases from V and 4 bases from J, with 14 bases between. The CDR3 runs 14 residues. Looked up from germline, CDR1 is MGHDK and CDR2 is SYGVNS. CDR3 bases: TGTGCCAGCAGTTTCTCAGGGTGGGCCTATGGCTACACCTTC. Encoded protein: CASSFSGWAYGYTF.

V usage is TRBV5-4 and J usage is TRBJ1-1, with D tentatively TRBD1 (6 bases). Germline V lookup: CDR1 SGHNT, CDR2 YYREEE (reference sequence). Trimming left V 4 bases short and J 2 bases short, with 18 bases between. The CDR3 is 16 amino acids. The CDR3 coding sequence is TGTGCCAGCAGCCCTAAACAGGGCTCCATCAACACTGAAGCTTTCTTT. Translation: CASSPKQGSINTEAFF.

The rearrangement uses TRBV25-1 and TRBJ2-5; TRBD1 matches at 7 bases. Unmatched junction bases numbered 9, after V lost 5 bases and J lost 3 bases. CDR3 length: 15 amino acids. CDR1 is MGHDK, CDR2 SYGVNS, per germline. Here the CDR3 DNA reads TGTGCCAGCAGTTACGAAGGGGGCCCAAAAGAGACCCAGTACTTC. This codes for CASSYEGGPKETQYF. Based on the CDR3 plus reference TRBV25-1 and TRBJ2-5, the full variable domain is EADIYQTPRYLVIGTGKKITLECSQTMGHDKMYWYQQDPGMELHLIHYSYGVNSTEKGDLSSESTVSRIRTEHFPLTLESARPSHTSQYLCASSYEGGPKETQYFGPGTRLLVL.

With regard to this clonotype: Germline is not matched at one junction end, which may reflect a read error. The chain joins TRBV4-1 to TRBJ2-5; 7 bases line up with TRBD1. The CDR3 contains 15 residues. Germline CDR1 reads MGHRA; CDR2 reads YSYEKL. The DNA of the CDR3 is TGTGCCAGCAGCCCTCGGCAGGGGGAGAAAGAGACCCAGTACTTC. As protein: CASSPRQGEKETQYF.

This clonotype was counted between two and nine times. The chain is built from TRBV20-1 and TRBJ2-7; 7 bases map to TRBD2. J lost 0 bases, V lost 1 base, and 6 bases had no gene match. Germline V CDR1 and CDR2: DFQATT, SNEGSKA (reference sequence). The CDR3 runs 15 residues. Here the CDR3 reads CSARALGLPSYEQYF. CDR3 bases: TGCAGTGCTAGAGCCTTGGGACTACCCTCCTACGAGCAGTACTTC.

This clonotype was observed a handful of times. This chain uses TRBV20-1 with TRBJ1-3; D remains ambiguous. CDR1 is DFQATT, CDR2 SNEGSKA, per germline (reference sequence). Trimming took 3 bases from V and 4 from J, leaving 4 bases between them. The CDR3 totals 11 residues. CDR3 nucleotides: TGCAGTGCTAGCCCAGGAAACACCATATATTTT. Protein: CSASPGNTIYF.

The sample holds one count of this clonotype. Possible read error: a much larger clone is one base away. V gene TRBV10-3 combines with J gene TRBJ1-3; D remains unclear. The CDR3 is made up of 15 amino acids. Germline lookup yields CDR1 ENHRY and CDR2 SYGVKD. This CDR3 reads CAISEDGNSGNTTYF. The CDR3 DNA sequence: TGTGCCATCAGCGAGGACGGGAACTCTGGAAACACCACATATTTT.

V is TRBV9 and J is TRBJ2-2, with TRBD1 matching 7 bases. Losses at the gene ends were 1 base for V and 4 bases for J; bases not matched to a gene: 4. The CDR3 is 15 amino acids. Germline-derived CDR1 and CDR2 are SGDLS and YYNGEE. CDR3 DNA sequence: TGTGCCAGCAGCGTACTACAGGGGAGCACCGGGGAGCTGTTTTTT. Its translation is CASSVLQGSTGELFF.

This clonotype was recorded at least ten times. The rearrangement uses TRBV7-2 and TRBJ2-7, with D maybe TRBD2 (5 bases). Trimming removed 5 bases from V and 1 base from J, with 15 bases in between. CDR1 and CDR2 (germline): SGHTA, FQGNSA. CDR3 length: 15 amino acids. CDR3 sequence reads: CASSAYGRGSYEQYF. CDR3 nucleotide sequence: TGTGCCAGCAGCGCCTACGGCCGAGGGTCCTACGAGCAGTACTTC. The variable domain in full, with the rest retrieved from reference TRBV7-2 and TRBJ2-7, is GAGVSQSPSNKVTEKGKDVELRCDPISGHTALYWYRQSLGQGLEFLIYFQGNSAPDKSGLPSDRFSAERTGGSVSTLTIQRTQQEDSAVYLCASSAYGRGSYEQYFGPGTRLTVT.

This chain links TRBV7-2 with TRBJ1-2; a possible D gene is TRBD1 (6 bases). Germline assignment: CDR1 SGHTA and CDR2 FQGNSA. Trimming stripped 2 bases from V and 10 bases from J, with 14 bases between. This CDR3 has 13 amino acids. The CDR3 DNA sequence: TGTGCCAGCAGCTTACTTAAGGGGGGATTCTACACCTTC. It yields the protein CASSLLKGGFYTF.

In this sample, this clonotype turned up many times. The chain employs TRBV7-9 and TRBJ1-1; D gene unclear. Trimming pared 1 base from V and 4 bases from J, leaving 7 bases between. This CDR3 region has 13 residues. Per germline, CDR1 SEHNR and CDR2 FQNEAQ (reference sequence). The CDR3 DNA is TGTGCCAGCAGCTTAGTTCATCCCACTGAAGCTTTCTTT. Protein sequence: CASSLVHPTEAFF.

The J gene is TRBJ2-5, the V gene TRBV10-3; D not certain. This CDR3 has 12 amino acids. Trimming left V 6 bases short and J 4 bases short, with 9 bases between. The V gene's germline CDR1 is ENHRY and CDR2 SYGVKD. The CDR3 DNA is TGTGCCATCAGGGACCGACTAGAGACCCAGTACTTC. This translates into CAIRDRLETQYF.

Concerning this clonotype itself: A junction end diverges from the germline sequence, so it may reflect a read error. The CDR3 DNA reads TGTGCCGTCGATTCAACAGGGTATCAAGAGGCCCAGTACTTC. Amino acid sequence: CAVDSTGYQEAQYF. The rearrangement joins TRBV10-3 to TRBJ2-5; tentative D call: TRBD1 (6 bases). CDR1 and CDR2 (germline): ENHRY, SYGVKD. The CDR3 extends over 14 amino acids.

The V and J genes are TRBV15 and TRBJ2-1; the D is unclear. CDR3 size: 13 residues. V was shortened by 1 base and J by 6 bases, with 7 bases between the two germline ends. Germline V gene lookup returns CDR1 LNHNV and CDR2 YYDKDF (reference sequence). In DNA form, the CDR3 reads TGTGCCACCAGCAGAGGGACCATCAATGAGCAGTTCTTC. It specifies CATSRGTINEQFF.